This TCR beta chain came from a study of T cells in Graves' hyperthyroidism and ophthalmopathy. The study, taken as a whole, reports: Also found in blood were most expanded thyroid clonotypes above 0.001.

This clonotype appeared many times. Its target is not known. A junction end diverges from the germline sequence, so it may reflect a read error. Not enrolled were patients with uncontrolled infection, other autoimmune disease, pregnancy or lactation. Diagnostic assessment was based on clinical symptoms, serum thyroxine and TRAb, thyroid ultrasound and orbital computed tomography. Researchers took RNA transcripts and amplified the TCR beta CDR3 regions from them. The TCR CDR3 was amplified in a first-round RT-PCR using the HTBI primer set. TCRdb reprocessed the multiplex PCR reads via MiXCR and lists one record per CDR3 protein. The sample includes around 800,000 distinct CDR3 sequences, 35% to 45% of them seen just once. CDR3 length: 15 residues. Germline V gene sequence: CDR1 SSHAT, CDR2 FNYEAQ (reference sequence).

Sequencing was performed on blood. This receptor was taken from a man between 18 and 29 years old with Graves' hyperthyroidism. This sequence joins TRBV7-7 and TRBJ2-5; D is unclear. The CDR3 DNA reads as TGTGCTAGCAGCTTACATTTGGTCCCAGGAGAGACCCAGTACTTC. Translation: CASSLHLVPGETQYF.